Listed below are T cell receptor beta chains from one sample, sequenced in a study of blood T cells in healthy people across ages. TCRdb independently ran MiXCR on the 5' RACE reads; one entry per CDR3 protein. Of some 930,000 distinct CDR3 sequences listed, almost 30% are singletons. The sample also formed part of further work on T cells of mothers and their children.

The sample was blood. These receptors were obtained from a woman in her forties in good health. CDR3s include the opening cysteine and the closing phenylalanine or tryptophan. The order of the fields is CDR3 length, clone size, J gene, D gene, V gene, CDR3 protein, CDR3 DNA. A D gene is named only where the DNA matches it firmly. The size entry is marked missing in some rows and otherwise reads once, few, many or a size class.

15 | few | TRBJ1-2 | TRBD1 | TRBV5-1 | CASTKDRGSNYGYTF | TGCGCCAGCACCAAAGACAGGGGGAGTAACTATGGCTACACCTTC
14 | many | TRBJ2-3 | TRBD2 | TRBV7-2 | CASSLTGGVDTQYF | TGTGCCAGCAGCTTAACCGGGGGGGTAGATACGCAGTATTTT
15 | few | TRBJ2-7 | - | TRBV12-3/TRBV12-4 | CASSWAAGSSYEQYF | TGTGCCAGCAGTTGGGCCGCCGGGAGCTCCTACGAGCAGTACTTC
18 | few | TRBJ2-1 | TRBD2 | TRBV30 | CAWTAGTSGGAAYNEQFF | TGTGCCTGGACCGCCGGGACTAGCGGGGGGGCAGCCTACAATGAGCAGTTCTTC
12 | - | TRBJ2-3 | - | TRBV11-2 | CASSLSLDTQYF | TGTGCCAGCAGTCTTAGTCTCGATACGCAGTATTTT
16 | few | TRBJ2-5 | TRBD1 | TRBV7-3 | CASSLTPGQGGETQYF | TGTGCCAGCAGCCTCACTCCGGGACAGGGGGGAGAGACCCAGTACTTC
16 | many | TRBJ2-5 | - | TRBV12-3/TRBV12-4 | CASSPPLGVEEETQYF | TGTGCCAGCAGTCCCCCCTTAGGGGTAGAGGAAGAGACCCAGTACTTC
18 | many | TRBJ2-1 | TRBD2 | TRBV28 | CASSLRGGPDSSYNEQFF | TGTGCCAGCAGTTTACGCGGGGGGCCCGATAGCTCCTACAATGAGCAGTTCTTC
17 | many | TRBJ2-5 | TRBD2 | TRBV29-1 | CSVERGGSAGVGETQYF | TGCAGCGTTGAAAGGGGAGGGTCAGCGGGGGTTGGTGAGACCCAGTACTTC
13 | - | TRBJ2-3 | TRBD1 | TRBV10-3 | CAIRAGQGDTQYF | TGTGCCATCAGAGCGGGACAGGGGGATACGCAGTATTTT
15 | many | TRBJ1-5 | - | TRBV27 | CASSRGSGTNQPQHF | TGTGCCAGCAGTAGAGGGTCAGGGACCAATCAGCCCCAGCATTTT
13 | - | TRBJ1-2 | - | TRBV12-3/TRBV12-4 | CASSLPGGLSYTF | TGTGCCAGCAGTTTACCTGGGGGGTTAAGCTACACCTTC
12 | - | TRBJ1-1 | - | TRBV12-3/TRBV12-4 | CASSSGASEAFF | TGTGCCAGCAGTTCCGGGGCGTCTGAAGCTTTCTTT
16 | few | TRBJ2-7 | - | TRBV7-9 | CASSPVPSQGLYEQYF | TGTGCCAGCAGCCCCGTGCCGAGTCAGGGTTTGTACGAGCAGTACTTC
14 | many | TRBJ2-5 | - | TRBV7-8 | CASSVLGGQETQYF | TGTGCCAGCAGCGTATTGGGGGGCCAAGAGACCCAGTACTTC
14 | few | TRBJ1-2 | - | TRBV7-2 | CASRLLTRDYGYTF | TGTGCCAGCAGACTCCTCACCAGGGACTATGGCTACACCTTC
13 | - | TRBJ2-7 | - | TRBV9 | CAGSRGGGYEQYF | TGTGCCGGCAGCCGAGGGGGGGGCTACGAGCAGTACTTC
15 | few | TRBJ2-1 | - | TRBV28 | CASSHLIAVNNEQFF | TGTGCCAGCAGCCACCTAATAGCGGTGAACAATGAGCAGTTCTTC
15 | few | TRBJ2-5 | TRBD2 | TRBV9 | CASSANSGVVETQYF | TGTGCCAGCAGCGCGAATAGCGGGGTGGTAGAGACCCAGTACTTC
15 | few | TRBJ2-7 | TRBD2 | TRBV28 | CASSPRLAGNYEQYF | TGTGCCAGCAGTCCGCGACTAGCGGGAAATTACGAGCAGTACTTC
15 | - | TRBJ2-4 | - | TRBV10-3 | CAISDPGLAKNIQYF | TGTGCCATCAGTGACCCGGGACTAGCCAAAAACATTCAGTACTTC
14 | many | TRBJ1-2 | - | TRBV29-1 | CSVEDRDTNYGYTF | TGCAGCGTTGAAGATCGGGACACTAACTATGGCTACACCTTC
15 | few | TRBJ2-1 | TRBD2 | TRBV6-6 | CASSYGRGGYNEQFF | TGTGCCAGCAGTTACGGGCGGGGGGGCTACAATGAGCAGTTCTTC
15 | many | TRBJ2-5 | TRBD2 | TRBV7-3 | CASSRTSGPQETQYF | TGTGCCAGCAGCCGGACTAGCGGACCCCAAGAGACCCAGTACTTC
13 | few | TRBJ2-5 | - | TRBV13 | CASSSLGHETQYF | TGTGCCAGCAGCTCCCTAGGCCACGAGACCCAGTACTTC
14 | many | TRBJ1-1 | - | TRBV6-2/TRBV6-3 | CASKTVGLNTEAFF | TGTGCCAGCAAGACTGTGGGATTGAACACTGAAGCTTTCTTT
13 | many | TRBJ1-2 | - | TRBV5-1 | CASSSGKENGYTF | TGCGCCAGCAGCTCAGGGAAGGAAAATGGCTACACCTTC
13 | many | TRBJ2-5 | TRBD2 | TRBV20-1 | CSAPTSGEKTQYF | TGCAGTGCGCCTACTAGCGGGGAGAAGACCCAGTACTTC
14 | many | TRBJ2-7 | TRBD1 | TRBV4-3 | CASSQGTGRYEQYF | TGCGCCAGCAGCCAGGGGACAGGGCGCTACGAGCAGTACTTC
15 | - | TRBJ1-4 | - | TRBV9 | CASSVAGAANEKLFF | TGTGCCAGCAGCGTAGCGGGGGCGGCTAATGAAAAACTGTTTTTT
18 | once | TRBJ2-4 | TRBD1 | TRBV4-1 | CASSQGRDRGLAKNIQYF | TGCGCCAGCAGCCAAGGACGGGACAGGGGGCTAGCCAAAAACATTCAGTACTTC
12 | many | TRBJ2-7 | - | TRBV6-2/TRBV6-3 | CASSYRYYEQYF | TGTGCCAGCAGCTATCGATACTACGAGCAGTACTTC
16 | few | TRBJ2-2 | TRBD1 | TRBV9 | CASSVREGANTGELFF | TGTGCCAGCAGCGTACGCGAGGGGGCTAACACCGGGGAGCTGTTTTTT
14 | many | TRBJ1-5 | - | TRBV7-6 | CASSLEQSGQPQHF | TGTGCCAGCAGCTTAGAACAGTCAGGCCAGCCCCAGCATTTT
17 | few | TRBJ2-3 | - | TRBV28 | CASSSLYRGGSTDTQYF | TGTGCCAGCAGTTCCCTCTACAGGGGAGGGAGCACAGATACGCAGTATTTT
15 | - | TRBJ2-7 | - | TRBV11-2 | CASSSARGANYEQYF | TGTGCCAGCAGCTCTGCCCGGGGGGCGAACTACGAGCAGTACTTC
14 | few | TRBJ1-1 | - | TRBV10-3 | CAISEGQARTEAFF | TGTGCCATCAGTGAAGGTCAGGCTAGGACTGAAGCTTTCTTT
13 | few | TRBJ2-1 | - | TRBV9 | CASSEGGRSEQFF | TGTGCCAGCAGCGAAGGGGGTAGGAGCGAGCAGTTCTTC
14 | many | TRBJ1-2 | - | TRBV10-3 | CAISLRTDSYGYTF | TGTGCCATCAGCCTAAGGACAGACTCTTATGGCTACACCTTC
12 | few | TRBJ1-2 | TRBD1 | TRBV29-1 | CSAWTGNYGYTF | TGCAGCGCTTGGACAGGGAACTATGGCTACACCTTC
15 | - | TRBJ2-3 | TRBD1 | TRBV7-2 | CVSSLVTGSTDTQYF | TGTGTCAGCAGCTTGGTGACAGGGTCCACAGATACGCAGTATTTT
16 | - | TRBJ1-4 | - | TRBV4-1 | CASSQGRQTTNEKLFF | TGCGCCAGCAGCCAAGGACGCCAAACAACTAATGAAAAACTGTTTTTT
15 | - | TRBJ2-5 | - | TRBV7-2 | CASSSPGQAPKTQYF | TGTGCCAGCAGCTCACCGGGCCAGGCCCCAAAGACCCAGTACTTC
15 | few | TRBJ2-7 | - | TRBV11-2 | CASSSYRVGAYEQYF | TGTGCCAGCAGCTCCTACAGGGTAGGCGCCTACGAGCAGTACTTC
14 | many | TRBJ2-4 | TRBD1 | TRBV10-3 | CAISDGTGVSDQYF | TGTGCCATCAGTGATGGGACAGGGGTGTCAGATCAGTACTTC
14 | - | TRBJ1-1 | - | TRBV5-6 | CASRSDTLNTEAFF | TGTGCCAGCAGATCTGACACGTTGAACACTGAAGCTTTCTTT
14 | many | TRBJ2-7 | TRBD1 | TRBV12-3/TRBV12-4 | CASSLGGRGREQYF | TGTGCCAGCAGTTTAGGGGGCAGGGGGCGAGAGCAGTACTTC
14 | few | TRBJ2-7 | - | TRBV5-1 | CASSLVGSGREQYF | TGCGCCAGCAGCTTGGTAGGGTCAGGGCGCGAGCAGTACTTC
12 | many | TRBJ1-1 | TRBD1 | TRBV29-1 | CSVTQGAEEAFF | TGCAGCGTCACACAGGGGGCAGAGGAAGCTTTCTTT
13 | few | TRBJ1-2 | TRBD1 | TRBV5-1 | CASAETGYYGYTF | TGCGCCAGCGCCGAGACAGGGTACTATGGCTACACCTTC
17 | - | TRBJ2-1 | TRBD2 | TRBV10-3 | CAISESGAGAPGNEQFF | TGTGCCATCAGTGAGTCCGGAGCGGGGGCCCCAGGTAATGAGCAGTTCTTC
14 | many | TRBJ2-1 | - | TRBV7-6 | CASSPGETSHEQFF | TGTGCCAGCAGCCCGGGAGAGACTAGTCATGAGCAGTTCTTC
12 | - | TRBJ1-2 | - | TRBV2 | CASRQTDYGYTF | TGTGCCAGCAGGCAGACAGACTATGGCTACACCTTC
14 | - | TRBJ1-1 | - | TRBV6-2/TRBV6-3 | CASSYTRTATEAFF | TGTGCCAGCAGTTACACCCGGACAGCCACTGAAGCTTTCTTT
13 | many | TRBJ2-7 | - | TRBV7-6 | CASSPQGGREQYF | TGTGCCAGCAGCCCCCAAGGGGGTAGGGAGCAGTACTTC